This T cell receptor beta chain appears in the sequencing data of a study of shared clonotypes between healthy human individuals. In regard to this clone: Its antigen is as yet unknown.

Study results and caveats: Several donors showed sharing of 4.5% to 5% of naive CD4 clonotypes.

The authors split each subset's genomic DNA evenly across several immunoSEQ plates. Assay used: immunoSEQ multiplex PCR; TCRdb lists only in-frame clones, some missing. The data hold around 2.1 million clones, with around 95% observed a single time. This CDR3 has 15 amino acids. From germline, CDR1 is MNHEY and CDR2 SMNVEV (reference sequence). The ends lost 4 bases at V and 3 bases at J; junction bases unmatched: 5. The material sequenced was naive CD4+ T cells sorted from blood. Documented subset: CD45RA+ positively selected. The sequence was collected from a man between 18 and 35 years old in good health. The chain is built from TRBV27 and TRBJ2-7; 11 nucleotides match TRBD2. CDR3 coding DNA: TGTGCCAGCAGTTCGCCGGGACTAGCGGTCTACGAGCAGTACTTC. Translating it yields CASSSPGLAVYEQYF.